The sequence of this T cell receptor (beta chain) was determined in a study of blood T cell repertoires in COVID-19. Some clones are missing from TCRdb's copy, which holds only in-frame ones; the method was immunoSEQ multiplex PCR. Of some 360,000 clones in the sample, 88% are singletons; the top ten hold just over 1%. CDR3 length equals 15 residues. Germline lookup yields CDR1 MNHEY and CDR2 SVGAGI. Deletions cut 0 bases from V and 1 base from J, with 9 bases between. The chain carries TRBV6-5 and TRBJ1-2; D unresolved. The sequencing input was PBMCs or T cells enriched from blood (not recorded which). The clonotype originates from a woman in her twenties or thirties who had been exposed to COVID-19. The CDR3, as DNA: TGTGCCAGCAGTTACTCGGCAGGTTATAACTATGGCTACACCTTC. Residues: CASSYSAGYNYGYTF.